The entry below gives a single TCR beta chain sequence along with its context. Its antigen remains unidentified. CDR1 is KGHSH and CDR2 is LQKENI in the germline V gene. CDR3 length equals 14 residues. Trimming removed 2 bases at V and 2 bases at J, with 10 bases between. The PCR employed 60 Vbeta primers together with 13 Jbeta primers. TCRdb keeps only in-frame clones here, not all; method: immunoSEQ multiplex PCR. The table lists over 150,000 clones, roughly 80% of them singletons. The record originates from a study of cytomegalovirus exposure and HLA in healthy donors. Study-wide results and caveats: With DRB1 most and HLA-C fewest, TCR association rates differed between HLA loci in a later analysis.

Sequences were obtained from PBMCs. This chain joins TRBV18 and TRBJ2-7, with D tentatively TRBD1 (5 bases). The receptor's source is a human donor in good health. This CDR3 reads CASSPSQGTYEQYF. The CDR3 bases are TGTGCCAGCTCACCATCCCAGGGAACCTACGAGCAGTACTTC.